The clone carrying this T cell receptor (beta chain) was observed a single time. These data are taken from a study of cytomegalovirus exposure and HLA in healthy donors. Primers: 60 Vbeta forward and 13 Jbeta reverse. Some clones are missing from TCRdb's copy, which holds only in-frame ones; the method was immunoSEQ multiplex PCR. The sample has around 150,000 clones, 80% to 85% seen once; the top ten hold more than 2%. Healthy bone marrow donors formed the donor group. This CDR3 spans 14 amino acids. CDR1 is SGDLS, CDR2 YYNGEE, per germline. V was clipped by 9 bases and J by 3 bases; unmatched bases: 9.

The specimen sequenced was PBMCs. This chain connects TRBV9 to TRBJ2-7, with 10 bases that match TRBD1. This receptor was obtained from a boy aged 2 to 9 in good health and CMV-seronegative. CDR3 nucleotides: TGTGCCACACCTACTTGGACAGGGGGCTACGAGCAGTACTTC. This codes for CATPTWTGGYEQYF.